This T cell receptor beta chain stems from a study of OX40 agonist ivuxolimab in advanced cancers. Study summary: Patients were given ivuxolimab, an antibody that agonizes OX40 (CD134). Patients in the trial were receiving intravenous ivuxolimab every 2 weeks, at doses of 0.01 to 10 mg/kg.

Germline-derived CDR1 and CDR2 are MRHNA and SNTAGT. Trimming removed 2 bases at V and 6 bases at J, with 9 bases between. The CDR3 consists of 13 residues. Sequenced by immunoSEQ multiplex PCR; TCRdb stores in-frame clones only, minus some. The table records roughly 80,000 clones, under 90% of them present only once. The study, taken as a whole, reports: With doses of 0.1-3.0 mg/kg, partial responders showed among the lowest clonal expansion. Among expanded peripheral T cells, antigen specificity went undetermined.

On this clone itself: The antigen is unknown.

The material sequenced was CD4+ or CD8+ T cells sorted from blood, taken in a trial of the OX40 agonist ivuxolimab. The genes are TRBV6-4 and TRBJ2-3; no firm D call. The receptor was derived from an adult with an advanced solid tumor such as melanoma, head and neck, liver or kidney cancer. DNA for the CDR3: TGTGCCAGCAGTGACGACTTAGGGGATACGCAGTATTTT. Translation: CASSDDLGDTQYF.